One and the same sample provided the 32 T cell receptor beta chains below, sequenced in a study of OX40 agonist ivuxolimab in advanced cancers. Assay used: immunoSEQ multiplex PCR; TCRdb lists only in-frame clones, some missing. The sample yields tens of thousands of clones, nearly 90% seen once. This specimen was CD4+ or CD8+ T cells sorted from blood, taken in a trial of the OX40 agonist ivuxolimab. The receptor set was obtained from an adult with an advanced solid tumor such as melanoma, head and neck, liver or kidney cancer.

This chain links TRBV6-5 with TRBJ2-4; unclear D gene. V lost 7 bases and J 4 bases, leaving 11 bases between the germline ends. The CDR3 is made up of 13 amino acids. Germline CDR1 and CDR2: MNHEY and SVGAGI. The CDR3 sequence: CASMAAPKNIQYF. The CDR3 DNA is TGTGCCAGCATGGCAGCCCCGAAAAACATTCAGTACTTC.

The J gene is TRBJ1-2, the V gene TRBV6-1, with D hard to call. There are 12 residues in the CDR3. CDR1 is MNHNS, CDR2 SASEGT, per germline. V gave up 5 bases and J gave up 9 bases, with 13 bases separating them. The CDR3 DNA sequence: TGTGCCAGCAGTTCCCAAGGTCTTCGCTACACCTTC. Its translation: CASSSQGLRYTF.

The chain joins TRBV10-1 to TRBJ1-5; tentatively, D is TRBD1 (6 bases). CDR3 size: 13 residues. V shed 7 bases and J shed 11 bases, with 18 bases lying between them. Germline V gene lookup returns CDR1 WNHNN and CDR2 SYGVQD (reference sequence). In nucleotides, the CDR3 is TGCGCCAGCACTCCGGACAGTCAATCAGCCCAGCATTTT. Encoded protein: CASTPDSQSAQHF.

This clone turned up a few times. The rearrangement joins TRBV2 to TRBJ1-5; TRBD1 matches at 10 bases. Losses at the gene ends were 7 bases for V and 4 bases for J; bases not matched to a gene: 7. The CDR3 sequence is 15 residues long. Per the germline V gene, CDR1 is SNHLY and CDR2 is FYNNEI. The CDR3 DNA reads as TGTGCCAGCAACTTGGGACAGGGGAGGAATCAGCCCCAGCATTTT. As protein: CASNLGQGRNQPQHF.

This chain joins TRBV6-1 and TRBJ1-4; D is unclear. This CDR3 has 13 residues. CDR1 is MNHNS, CDR2 SASEGT, per germline. Trimming took off 7 bases at V and 4 bases at J, with 10 bases between the two ends. The CDR3 nucleotides are TGTGCCAGCACAGCCAGGCTTAATGAAAAACTGTTTTTT. Residues: CASTARLNEKLFF.

Here the CDR3 reads CASSLDDRGTEAFF. The CDR3 region has the DNA TGTGCCAGCAGCTTGGACGATCGCGGGACTGAAGCTTTCTTT. The chain is built from TRBV7-6 and TRBJ1-1; no clear D. Trimming shortened V by 3 bases and J by 5 bases, and 13 bases separated the two germline ends. CDR3 size: 14 residues. Looked up from germline, CDR1 is SGHVS and CDR2 is FNYEAQ.

The V call is TRBV28, the J call TRBJ2-4; TRBD1 matches 9 bases. The V segment lost 10 bases and the J segment 6 bases; nucleotides outside the gene matches: 10. The CDR3 runs 14 residues. CDR1 MDHEN and CDR2 SYDVKM come from the germline V gene. The DNA for the CDR3 is TGTGCCACTCAAACAGGGGGCGCGGTAAACATTCAGTACTTC. It encodes CATQTGGAVNIQYF.

The rearrangement joins TRBV6-1 to TRBJ1-2; no firm D call. Looked up from germline, CDR1 is MNHNS and CDR2 is SASEGT. The CDR3 runs to 14 residues. V gave up 2 bases and J gave up 2 bases, with 9 bases separating them. The CDR3: CASSELTANYGYTF. In DNA, the CDR3 is TGTGCCAGCAGTGAACTAACAGCAAACTATGGCTACACCTTC.

V is TRBV28 and J is TRBJ1-4; D is ambiguous. Trimming removed 7 bases from V and 3 bases from J, with 15 bases in between. Looked up from germline, CDR1 is MDHEN and CDR2 is SYDVKM. The CDR3 runs to 15 residues. CDR3 in amino acids: CASIGVGRSNEKLFF. As DNA, the CDR3 is TGTGCCAGCATCGGTGTAGGAAGATCTAATGAAAAACTGTTTTTT.

The chain joins TRBV18 to TRBJ2-3, with 8 bases that match TRBD1. CDR1 and CDR2 (germline): KGHSH, LQKENI. V lost 10 bases and J lost 6; bases outside the gene matches: 6. There are 12 residues in the CDR3. The CDR3 DNA sequence: TGTGCCACTGAAGGACAGGGCGATACGCAGTATTTT. The encoded protein is CATEGQGDTQYF.

This chain joins TRBV5-3 and TRBJ1-2, with D uncertain. TRBV5-3 is an ORF, with its function uncertain. V was shortened by 5 bases and J by 8 bases, with 16 bases between the two germline ends. The CDR3 length is 13 residues. The CDR3, as DNA: TGTGCCAGAAGACCTGCCGAAGATCCCGGCTACACCTTC. Amino acid sequence: CARRPAEDPGYTF.

This clone showed up just once. V usage is TRBV28 and J usage is TRBJ2-3, with D unclear. Per the germline V gene, CDR1 is MDHEN and CDR2 is SYDVKM. The CDR3 extends over 14 amino acids. V was shortened by 6 bases and J by 6 bases, with 16 bases between the two germline ends. The CDR3 sequence is CASRAQAADDTQYF. CDR3 coding DNA: TGTGCCAGCAGGGCCCAGGCGGCCGACGATACGCAGTATTTT. The full variable domain, rest sourced from reference TRBV28 and TRBJ2-3, is DVKVTQSSRYLVKRTGEKVFLECVQDMDHENMFWYRQDPGLGLRLIYFSYDVKMKEKGDIPEGYSVSREKKERFSLILESASTNQTSMYLCASRAQAADDTQYFGPGTRLTVL.

The chain employs TRBV7-2 and TRBJ1-6; D call uncertain. This CDR3 is 14 amino acids long. Germline assignment: CDR1 SGHTA and CDR2 FQGNSA. Deletions cut 5 bases from V and 7 bases from J, with 12 bases between. The CDR3 loop reads CASSQDRQNSPLHF. CDR3 nucleotides: TGTGCCAGCAGCCAGGACCGGCAGAATTCACCCCTCCACTTT.

The J gene is TRBJ2-5, the V gene TRBV5-6, with 9 bases fitting TRBD1. With V trimmed by 4 bases and J by 3 bases, 7 bases remained unmatched. This CDR3 is built from 15 residues. From germline, CDR1 is SGHDT and CDR2 YYEEEE. The CDR3 protein is CASSQVGTGKETQYF. In DNA, the CDR3 is TGTGCCAGCAGCCAGGTTGGGACAGGGAAAGAGACCCAGTACTTC.

This clone appeared a few times. This rearrangement joins TRBV10-3 to TRBJ2-3; TRBD1 agrees at 10 bases. Germline V gives CDR1 ENHRY, CDR2 SYGVKD. The CDR3 spans 15 residues. V dropped 6 bases and J dropped 3; count of bases not matched to a gene: 6. CDR3 nucleotides: TGTGCCATCAGCGGGACAGGGGATGGGACAGATACGCAGTATTTT. It specifies CAISGTGDGTDTQYF.

This chain links TRBV6-5 with TRBJ2-3; D perhaps matches TRBD1 (6 bases). The CDR3 extends over 15 amino acids. With 4 bases removed from V and 6 bases from J, the gap between germline ends came to 17 bases. Germline V gives CDR1 MNHEY, CDR2 SVGAGI. DNA of the CDR3: TGTGCCAGCAGTTCCGCAGGGGCCGGTATTGATACGCAGTATTTT. Its protein is CASSSAGAGIDTQYF.

In DNA form, the CDR3 reads TGTGCCAGTAGCCTCCAGGGAACAGAGACCCAGTACTTC. This translates into CASSLQGTETQYF. The chain employs TRBV19 and TRBJ2-5; D perhaps matches TRBD1 (5 bases). The V end was cut by 6 bases, the J end by 4 bases, with 12 bases between. Germline CDR1 is LNHDA and CDR2 is SQIVND (reference sequence). This CDR3 region has 13 residues.

This clone appeared a few times. This CDR3 reads CASSQTIQETQYF. The CDR3 DNA sequence: TGTGCCAGCAGCCAAACAATTCAAGAGACCCAGTACTTC. The chain carries TRBV14 and TRBJ2-5; D not certain. Germline CDR1 and CDR2: SGHDN and FVKESK. The CDR3 consists of 13 residues. Trimming shortened V by 2 bases and J by 2 bases, and 6 bases separated the two germline ends.

CDR3 coding DNA: TGTGCCAGCAGCCCACGGATAAACACCGGGGAGCTGTTTTTT. This gives the protein CASSPRINTGELFF. The chain uses TRBV27 and TRBJ2-2; D is undetermined. Trimming cost V 6 bases and J 2 bases, with 10 bases left between them. CDR1 is MNHEY and CDR2 is SMNVEV in the germline V gene (reference sequence). CDR3 size: 14 residues.

The chain is built from TRBV12-5 and TRBJ1-1, with 9 bases identical to TRBD1. After removal of 1 base from V and 4 bases from J, the junction contained 7 bases not matched to a gene. The CDR3 sequence is 16 residues long. CDR1 and CDR2 (germline): LGHNT, FRNRAP. In DNA, the CDR3 is TGTGCTAGTGGTTTGGGGTTGGGGACAGGGACCACTGAAGCTTTCTTT. Translation: CASGLGLGTGTTEAFF.

The CDR3 coding sequence is TGTGCCAGCAGTTGGGACAGGAGCTCTTCCGAAAGAGGTGGCTACACCTTC. It is translated as CASSWDRSSSERGGYTF. The V call is TRBV2, the J call TRBJ1-2; 8 bases map to TRBD1. The germline gives CDR1 SNHLY, CDR2 FYNNEI. The CDR3 sequence is 17 residues long. J was trimmed by 7 bases and V by 5 bases; bases with no gene match: 18.

The rearrangement joins TRBV5-1 to TRBJ1-3; unclear D gene. Germline CDR1 is SGHRS and CDR2 is YFSETQ. The CDR3 sequence is 12 residues long. V dropped 5 bases and J dropped 2 bases, with 5 bases sitting between them. The CDR3 DNA is TGCGCCAGCAGAGATGCTGGAAACACCATATATTTT. Protein product: CASRDAGNTIYF.

In this sample, this clone turned up a few times. The chain is built from TRBV28 and TRBJ1-5; D not resolved. Germline V lookup: CDR1 MDHEN, CDR2 SYDVKM. V lost 3 bases to trimming and J lost 5 bases, with 11 bases between them. This CDR3 region has 14 residues. This chain's CDR3 is CASSFRSVDQPQHF. The CDR3 nucleotides read TGTGCCAGCAGTTTTAGGTCCGTCGATCAGCCCCAGCATTTT.

The chain links TRBV19 to TRBJ2-5; 8 bases match TRBD2. The end of the DNA fits TRBJ2-7 better, so the J call may be wrong. Per germline, CDR1 LNHDA and CDR2 SQIVND (reference sequence). The length of the CDR3 is 13 residues. The CDR3 is CASRGTSSIEQYF. CDR3 in DNA: TGTGCCAGTAGGGGGACTAGTTCTATCGAGCAGTACTTC.

J is TRBJ1-2 and V is TRBV7-6, with D possibly matching TRBD1 (6 bases). The CDR3 runs to 13 residues. Germline V gene sequence: CDR1 SGHVS, CDR2 FNYEAQ. The germline V and J ends were trimmed by 4 bases and 8 bases, with 14 bases remaining between them. The CDR3 DNA reads TGTGCCAGCAGCTATCAGGGGAACGTCGGCTACACCTTC. This codes for CASSYQGNVGYTF.

The V and J genes are TRBV27 and TRBJ1-5; D gene uncertain. The CDR3 is made up of 12 amino acids. Per the germline V gene, CDR1 is MNHEY and CDR2 is SMNVEV (reference sequence). Trimming removed 3 bases at V and 6 bases at J, with 6 bases between. DNA for the CDR3: TGTGCCAGCAGTTTTTTAGGTCAGCCCCAGCATTTT. Protein sequence: CASSFLGQPQHF.

The chain couples TRBV7-2 to TRBJ1-2, with D maybe TRBD1 (5 bases). The CDR3 runs to 16 residues. Germline V gene sequence: CDR1 SGHTA, CDR2 FQGNSA. V was shortened by 6 bases and J by 5 bases, with 22 bases between the two germline ends. The CDR3 here is CASSSRGGRGNYGYTF. Written as DNA, the CDR3 is TGTGCCAGCAGTTCCCGGGGAGGGAGGGGAAATTATGGCTACACCTTC.

The rearrangement joins TRBV6-5 to TRBJ2-7; D perhaps matches TRBD1 (6 bases). Germline V gives CDR1 MNHEY, CDR2 SVGAGI. The CDR3 runs 14 residues. The V and J ends lost 8 bases and 3 bases respectively, with 17 bases between them. The CDR3 bases are TGTGCCAGCGATCAGACAGGCCAGCGCTACGAGCAGTACTTC. Residues: CASDQTGQRYEQYF.

This chain joins TRBV6-5 and TRBJ1-3, with no clear D. The germline CDR1 and CDR2 sequences are MNHEY and SVGAGI. The CDR3 has 16 amino acids. V gave up 0 bases and J gave up 3 bases, with 12 bases separating them. CDR3 residues: CASSYSSQYHGNTIYF. The DNA for the CDR3 is TGTGCCAGCAGTTACTCGAGCCAGTACCATGGAAACACCATATATTTT.

The rearrangement joins TRBV2 to TRBJ2-3, with 10 bases matching TRBD2. Germline loops: CDR1 SNHLY, CDR2 FYNNEI. The CDR3 covers 14 residues. With 8 bases clipped from V and 3 bases from J, the junction kept 5 bases outside the gene matches. CDR3 sequence reads: CASGLAGATDTQYF. The CDR3 region has the DNA TGTGCCAGCGGCCTAGCGGGGGCTACAGATACGCAGTATTTT. Combining the CDR3 with reference TRBV2 and TRBJ2-3 gives the whole variable domain EPEVTQTPSHQVTQMGQEVILRCVPISNHLYFYWYRQILGQKVEFLVSFYNNEISEKSEIFDDQFSVERPDGSNFTLKIRSTKLEDSAMYFCASGLAGATDTQYFGPGTRLTVL.

The chain has TRBV18 and TRBJ1-1; D is perhaps TRBD1 (5 bases). Germline-derived CDR1 and CDR2 are KGHSH and LQKENI. Trimming took off 4 bases at V and 3 bases at J, with 12 bases between the two ends. The CDR3 extends over 14 amino acids. CDR3 residues: CASSRGIQDTEAFF. CDR3 DNA sequence: TGTGCCAGCTCACGGGGAATACAGGACACTGAAGCTTTCTTT.

The genes are TRBV6-5 and TRBJ1-1; 7 bases fit TRBD1. V shed 6 bases, J shed 3 bases, and the junction held 4 bases outside the gene matches. The CDR3 is made up of 13 amino acids. In germline, CDR1 is MNHEY, CDR2 SVGAGI. CDR3 bases: TGTGCCAGCAGGGGACAGATCTACACTGAAGCTTTCTTT. As protein: CASRGQIYTEAFF.